Sequencing of this T cell receptor (beta chain) was carried out in a study of lymphopenia after photon versus proton radiotherapy. General study findings and limits: Relative stability marked proton patients; photon patients lost diversity and naive cells. Larger post-nadir TCR diversity loss correlated inversely with survival in deceased patients. Survival link was tested only in deceased patients; proton benefit remains a possibility. Post-nadir diversity loss with photons came from oligoclonal expansion, particularly CD8+ Temra cells.

Comments on this clone: Antigen specificity is unknown.

CDR1 and CDR2 (germline): SGHDN, FVKESK. V lost 0 bases to trimming and J lost 5 bases, with 13 bases between them. This CDR3 region has 16 residues. TCRdb's copy holds only in-frame clones and misses some; the assay was immunoSEQ multiplex PCR. The top ten clones hold about 2% of a sample with around 66,000 clones, approximately 84% of them seen once. J is TRBJ1-4 and V is TRBV14; D remains ambiguous. The sequence came from a man aged 40-49 years with gastric cancer. The specimen was peripheral blood, collected from a patient treated with photon-based radiotherapy. The CDR3, as DNA: TGTGCCAGCAGCCAAGAGAGTTACAGTGAAAATGAAAAACTGTTTTTT. As protein: CASSQESYSENEKLFF. The complete variable domain, with remaining parts taken from reference TRBV14 and TRBJ1-4, reads EAGVTQFPSHSVIEKGQTVTLRCDPISGHDNLYWYRRVMGKEIKFLLHFVKESKQDESGMPNNRFLAERTGGTYSTLKVQPAELEDSGVYFCASSQESYSENEKLFFGSGTQLSVL.